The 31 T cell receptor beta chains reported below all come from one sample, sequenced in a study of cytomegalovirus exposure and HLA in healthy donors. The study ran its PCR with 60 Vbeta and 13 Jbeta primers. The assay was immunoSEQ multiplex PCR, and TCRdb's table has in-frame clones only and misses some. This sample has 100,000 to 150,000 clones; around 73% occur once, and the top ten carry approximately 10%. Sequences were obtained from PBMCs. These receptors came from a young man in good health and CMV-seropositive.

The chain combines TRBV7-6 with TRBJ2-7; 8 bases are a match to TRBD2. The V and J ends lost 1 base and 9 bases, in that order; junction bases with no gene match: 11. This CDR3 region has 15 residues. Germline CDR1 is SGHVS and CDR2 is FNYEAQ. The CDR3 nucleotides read TGTGCCAGCAGCTTAGACGTAGCGGGACCCTCCGGGCAGTACTTC. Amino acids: CASSLDVAGPSGQYF.

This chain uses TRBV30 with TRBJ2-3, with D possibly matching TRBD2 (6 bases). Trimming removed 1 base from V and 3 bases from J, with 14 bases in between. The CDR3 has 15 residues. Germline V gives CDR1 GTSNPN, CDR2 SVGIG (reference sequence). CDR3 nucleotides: TGTGCCTGGAGTGCAGGAGGGCCCCTGACAGATACGCAGTATTTT. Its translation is CAWSAGGPLTDTQYF.

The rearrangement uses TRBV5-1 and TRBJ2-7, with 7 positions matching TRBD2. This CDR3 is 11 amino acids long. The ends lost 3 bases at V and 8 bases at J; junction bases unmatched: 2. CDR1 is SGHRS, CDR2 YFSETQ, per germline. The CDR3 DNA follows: TGCGCCAGCAGCTGGGGGGGGAAGCAGTACTTC. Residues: CASSWGGKQYF.

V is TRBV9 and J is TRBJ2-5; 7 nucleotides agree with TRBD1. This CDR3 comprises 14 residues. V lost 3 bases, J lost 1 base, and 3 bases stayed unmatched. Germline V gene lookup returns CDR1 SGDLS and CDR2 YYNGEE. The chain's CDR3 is CASSAGTVQETQYF. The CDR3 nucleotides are TGTGCCAGCAGCGCCGGGACAGTCCAAGAGACCCAGTACTTC.

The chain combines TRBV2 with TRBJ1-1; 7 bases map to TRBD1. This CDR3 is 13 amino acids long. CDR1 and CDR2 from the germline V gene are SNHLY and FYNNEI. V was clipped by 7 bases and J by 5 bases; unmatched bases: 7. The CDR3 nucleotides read TGTGCCAGCAAGGGGACAGCCGGTACTGAAGCTTTCTTT. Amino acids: CASKGTAGTEAFF. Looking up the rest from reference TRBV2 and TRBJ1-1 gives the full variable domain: EPEVTQTPSHQVTQMGQEVILRCVPISNHLYFYWYRQILGQKVEFLVSFYNNEISEKSEIFDDQFSVERPDGSNFTLKIRSTKLEDSAMYFCASKGTAGTEAFFGQGTRLTVV.

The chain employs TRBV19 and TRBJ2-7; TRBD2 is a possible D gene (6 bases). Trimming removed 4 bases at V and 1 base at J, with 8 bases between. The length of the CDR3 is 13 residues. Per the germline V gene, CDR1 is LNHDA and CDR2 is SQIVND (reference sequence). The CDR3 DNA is TGTGCCAGTAGTACCGGGACTTCCTACGAGCAGTACTTC. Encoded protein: CASSTGTSYEQYF. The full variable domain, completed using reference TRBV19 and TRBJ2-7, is DGGITQSPKYLFRKEGQNVTLSCEQNLNHDAMYWYRQDPGQGLRLIYYSQIVNDFQKGDIAEGYSVSREKKESFPLTVTSAQKNPTAFYLCASSTGTSYEQYFGPGTRLTVT.

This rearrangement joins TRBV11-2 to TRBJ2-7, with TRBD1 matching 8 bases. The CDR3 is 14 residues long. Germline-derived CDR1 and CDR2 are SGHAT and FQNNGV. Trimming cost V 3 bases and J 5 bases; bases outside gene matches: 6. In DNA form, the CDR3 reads TGTGCCAGCAGCTTCAGGACAGGGTCCAACGAGCAGTACTTC. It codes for CASSFRTGSNEQYF.

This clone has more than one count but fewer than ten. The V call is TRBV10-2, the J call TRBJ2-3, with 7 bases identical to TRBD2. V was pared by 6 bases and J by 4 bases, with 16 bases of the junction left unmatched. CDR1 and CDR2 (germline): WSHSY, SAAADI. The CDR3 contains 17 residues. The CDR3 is CASRGTMNQLLADTQYF. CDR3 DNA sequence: TGCGCCAGCAGGGGGACTATGAACCAGCTGCTGGCAGATACGCAGTATTTT.

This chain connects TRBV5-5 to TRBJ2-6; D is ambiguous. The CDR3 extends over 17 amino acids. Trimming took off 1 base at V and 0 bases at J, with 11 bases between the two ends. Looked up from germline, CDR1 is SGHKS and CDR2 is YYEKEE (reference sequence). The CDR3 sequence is CASSLRLSYSGANVLTF. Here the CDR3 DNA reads TGTGCCAGCAGCTTGCGTCTTTCTTACTCTGGGGCCAACGTCCTGACTTTC.

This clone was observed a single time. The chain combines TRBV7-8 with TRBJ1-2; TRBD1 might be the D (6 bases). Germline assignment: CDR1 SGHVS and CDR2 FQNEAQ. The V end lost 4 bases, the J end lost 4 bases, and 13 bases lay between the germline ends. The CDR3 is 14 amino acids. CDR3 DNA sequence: TGTGCCAGCAGCTCCGAGGGGGGGGGCTATGGCTACACCTTC. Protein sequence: CASSSEGGGYGYTF. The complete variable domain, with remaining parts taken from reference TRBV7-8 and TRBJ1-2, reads GAGVSQSPRYKVAKRGQDVALRCDPISGHVSLFWYQQALGQGPEFLTYFQNEAQLDKSGLPSDRFFAERPEGSVSTLKIQRTQQEDSAVYLCASSSEGGGYGYTFGSGTRLTVV.

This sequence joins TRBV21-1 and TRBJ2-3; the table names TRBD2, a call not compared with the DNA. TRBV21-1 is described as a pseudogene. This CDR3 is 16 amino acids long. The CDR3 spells CASSKWTSFSADTQYF. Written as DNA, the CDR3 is TGTGCCAGCAGCAAATGGACTAGTTTTTCCGCAGATACGCAGTATTTT.

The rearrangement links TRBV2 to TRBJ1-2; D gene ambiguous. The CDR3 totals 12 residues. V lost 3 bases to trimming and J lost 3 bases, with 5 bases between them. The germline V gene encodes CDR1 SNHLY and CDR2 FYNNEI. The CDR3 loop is CASSEHYYGYTF. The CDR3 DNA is TGTGCCAGCAGTGAGCACTACTATGGCTACACCTTC.

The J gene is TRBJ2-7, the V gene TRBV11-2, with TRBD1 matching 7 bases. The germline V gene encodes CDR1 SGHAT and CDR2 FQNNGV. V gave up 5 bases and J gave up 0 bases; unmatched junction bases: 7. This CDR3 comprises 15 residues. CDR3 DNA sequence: TGTGCCAGCAGCCCAGGACAGGCCAGCTCCTACGAGCAGTACTTC. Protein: CASSPGQASSYEQYF.

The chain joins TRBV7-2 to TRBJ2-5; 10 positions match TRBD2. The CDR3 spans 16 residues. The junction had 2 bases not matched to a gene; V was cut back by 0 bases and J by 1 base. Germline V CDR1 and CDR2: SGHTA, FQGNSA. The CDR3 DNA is TGTGCCAGCAGCTTAGCCCGACTAGCGGGCCAAGAGACCCAGTACTTC. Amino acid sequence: CASSLARLAGQETQYF.

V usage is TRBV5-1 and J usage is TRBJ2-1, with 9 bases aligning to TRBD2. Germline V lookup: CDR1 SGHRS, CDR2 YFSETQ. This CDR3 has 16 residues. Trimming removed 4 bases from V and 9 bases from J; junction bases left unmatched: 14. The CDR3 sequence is CASSRILAGGRGEQFF. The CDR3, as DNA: TGCGCCAGCAGCCGGATACTGGCGGGAGGGCGGGGTGAGCAGTTCTTC.

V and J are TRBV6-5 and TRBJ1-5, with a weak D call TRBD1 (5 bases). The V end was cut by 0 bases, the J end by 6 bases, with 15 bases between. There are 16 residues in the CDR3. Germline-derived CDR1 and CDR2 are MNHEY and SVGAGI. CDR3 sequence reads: CASSYSAQGGGQPQHF. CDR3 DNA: TGTGCCAGCAGTTACTCAGCGCAGGGTGGTGGTCAGCCCCAGCATTTT.

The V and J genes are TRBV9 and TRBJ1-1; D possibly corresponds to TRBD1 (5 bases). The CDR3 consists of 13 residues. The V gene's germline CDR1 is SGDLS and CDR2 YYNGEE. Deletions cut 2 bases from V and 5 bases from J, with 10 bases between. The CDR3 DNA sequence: TGTGCCAGCAGCGTCGGGGGACGGACTGAAGCTTTCTTT. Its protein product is CASSVGGRTEAFF. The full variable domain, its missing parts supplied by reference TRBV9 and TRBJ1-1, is DSGVTQTPKHLITATGQRVTLRCSPRSGDLSVYWYQQSLDQGLQFLIQYYNGEERAKGNILERFSAQQFPDLHSELNLSSLELGDSALYFCASSVGGRTEAFFGQGTRLTVV.

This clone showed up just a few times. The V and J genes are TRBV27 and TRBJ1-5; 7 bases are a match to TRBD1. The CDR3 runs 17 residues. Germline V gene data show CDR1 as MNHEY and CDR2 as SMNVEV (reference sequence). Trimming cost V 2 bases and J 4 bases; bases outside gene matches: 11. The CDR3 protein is CASSLSAPGTDNQPQHF. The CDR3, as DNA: TGTGCCAGCAGTTTAAGCGCCCCCGGGACAGATAATCAGCCCCAGCATTTT.

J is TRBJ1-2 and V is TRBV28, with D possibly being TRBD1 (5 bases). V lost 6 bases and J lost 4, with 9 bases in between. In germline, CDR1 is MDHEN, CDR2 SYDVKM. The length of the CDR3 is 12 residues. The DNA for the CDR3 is TGTGCCAGCAGGCCGGGGGGCTATGGCTACACCTTC. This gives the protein CASRPGGYGYTF.

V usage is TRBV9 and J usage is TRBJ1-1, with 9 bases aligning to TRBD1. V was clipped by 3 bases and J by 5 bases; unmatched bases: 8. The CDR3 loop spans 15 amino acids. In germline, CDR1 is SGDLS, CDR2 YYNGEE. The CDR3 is CASSALQGAGTEAFF. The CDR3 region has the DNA TGTGCCAGCAGCGCCCTACAGGGGGCTGGGACTGAAGCTTTCTTT.

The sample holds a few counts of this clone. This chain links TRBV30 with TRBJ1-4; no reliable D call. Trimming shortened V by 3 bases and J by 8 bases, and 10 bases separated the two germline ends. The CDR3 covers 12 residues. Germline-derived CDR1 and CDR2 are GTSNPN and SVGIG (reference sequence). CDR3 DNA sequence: TGTGCCTGGAGCCGTCTAAGAGAAAAACTGTTTTTT. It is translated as CAWSRLREKLFF.

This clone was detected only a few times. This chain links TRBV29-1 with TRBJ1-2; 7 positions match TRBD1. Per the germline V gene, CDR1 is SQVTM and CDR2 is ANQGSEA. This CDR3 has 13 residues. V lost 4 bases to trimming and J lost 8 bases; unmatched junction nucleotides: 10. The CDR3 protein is CSVAGQGGLGYTF. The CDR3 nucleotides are TGCAGCGTTGCAGGCCAGGGGGGCCTCGGCTACACCTTC.

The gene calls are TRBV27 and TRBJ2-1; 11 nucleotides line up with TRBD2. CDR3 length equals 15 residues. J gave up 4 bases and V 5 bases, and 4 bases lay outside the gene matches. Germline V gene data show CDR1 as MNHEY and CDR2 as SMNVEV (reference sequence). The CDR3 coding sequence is TGTGCCAGCAGTGCGACTAGCGGGACATACAATGAGCAGTTCTTC. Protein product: CASSATSGTYNEQFF.

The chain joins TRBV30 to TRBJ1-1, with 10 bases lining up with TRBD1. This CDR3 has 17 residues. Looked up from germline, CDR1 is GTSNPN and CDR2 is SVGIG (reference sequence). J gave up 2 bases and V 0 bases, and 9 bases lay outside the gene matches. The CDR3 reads CAWSVRRGQGTNTEAFF. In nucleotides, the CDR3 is TGTGCCTGGAGTGTACGGCGGGGACAGGGGACAAACACTGAAGCTTTCTTT.

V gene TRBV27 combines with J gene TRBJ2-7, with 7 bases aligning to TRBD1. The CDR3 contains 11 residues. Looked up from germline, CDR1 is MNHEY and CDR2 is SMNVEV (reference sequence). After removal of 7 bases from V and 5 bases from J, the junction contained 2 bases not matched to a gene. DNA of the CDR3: TGTGCCAGCACAGGGGGTGACGAGCAGTACTTC. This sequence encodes CASTGGDEQYF.

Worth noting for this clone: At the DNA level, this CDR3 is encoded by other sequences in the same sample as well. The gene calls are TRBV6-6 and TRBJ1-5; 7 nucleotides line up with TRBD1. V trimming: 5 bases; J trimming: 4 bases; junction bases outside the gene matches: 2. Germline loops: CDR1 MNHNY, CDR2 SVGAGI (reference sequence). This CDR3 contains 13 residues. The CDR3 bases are TGTGCCAGCAGTAGACAGGGAAATCAGCCCCAGCATTTT. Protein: CASSRQGNQPQHF.

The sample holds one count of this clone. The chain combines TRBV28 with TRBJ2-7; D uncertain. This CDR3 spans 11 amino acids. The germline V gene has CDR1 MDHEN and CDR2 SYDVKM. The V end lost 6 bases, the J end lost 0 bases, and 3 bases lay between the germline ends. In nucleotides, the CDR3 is TGTGCCAGCAGCCACTCCTACGAGCAGTACTTC. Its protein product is CASSHSYEQYF.

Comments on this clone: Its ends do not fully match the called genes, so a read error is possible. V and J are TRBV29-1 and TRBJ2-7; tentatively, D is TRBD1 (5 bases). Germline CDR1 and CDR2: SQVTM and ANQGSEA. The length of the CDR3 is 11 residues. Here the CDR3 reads CSVKDSYEQYF. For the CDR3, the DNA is TGCAGCGTTAAAGACAGTTACGAGCAGTACTTC.

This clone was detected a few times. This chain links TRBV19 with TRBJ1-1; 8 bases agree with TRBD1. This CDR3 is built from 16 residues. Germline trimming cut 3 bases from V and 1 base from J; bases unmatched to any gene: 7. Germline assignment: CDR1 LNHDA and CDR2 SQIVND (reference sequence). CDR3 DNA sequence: TGTGCCAGTAGTATCCGAATAGACAGGGGGAACACTGAAGCTTTCTTT. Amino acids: CASSIRIDRGNTEAFF.

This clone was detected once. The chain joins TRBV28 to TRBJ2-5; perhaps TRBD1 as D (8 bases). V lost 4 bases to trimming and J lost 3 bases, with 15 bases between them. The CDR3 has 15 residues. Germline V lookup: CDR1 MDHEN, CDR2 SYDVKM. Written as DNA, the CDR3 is TGTGCCAGCAGTTATAACAGGGGGGGCGAAGAGACCCAGTACTTC. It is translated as CASSYNRGGEETQYF.

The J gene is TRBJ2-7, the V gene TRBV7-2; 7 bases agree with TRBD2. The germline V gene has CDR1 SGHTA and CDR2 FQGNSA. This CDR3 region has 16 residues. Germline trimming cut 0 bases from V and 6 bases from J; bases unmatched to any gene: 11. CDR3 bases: TGTGCCAGCAGCTTAGCGCCTACTAGCGCGGGCGGCGAGCAGTACTTC. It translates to CASSLAPTSAGGEQYF.